One sample yielded the 17 T cell receptor beta chains listed below, sequenced in a study of shared clonotypes between healthy human individuals. Libraries were prepared by immunoSEQ multiplex PCR; TCRdb keeps only in-frame clonotypes and omits some of them. Of about a million clones listed, 75% are singletons. The specimen sequenced was memory CD4+ T cells sorted from blood. Stated subset: CD45RA-negative fraction. The origin of the receptors is a man aged 18 to 30 in good health.

V usage is TRBV30 and J usage is TRBJ1-3, with D perhaps TRBD1 (5 bases). The CDR3 is made up of 13 amino acids. CDR1 GTSNPN and CDR2 SVGIG come from the germline V gene (reference sequence). The V end was cut by 8 bases, the J end by 0 bases, with 11 bases between. The CDR3, as DNA: TGTGCCCGGGGCTCGAGCTCTGGAAACACCATATATTTT. Translating it yields CARGSSSGNTIYF.

The chain employs TRBV6-1 and TRBJ1-2, with D tentatively TRBD1 (6 bases). The V gene lost 4 bases and the J gene lost 7 bases, with 16 bases spanning the gap. CDR1 and CDR2 (germline): MNHNS, SASEGT. The CDR3 runs to 14 residues. CDR3 amino acids: CASSVDHRAAGYTF. The CDR3 region has the DNA TGTGCCAGCAGTGTAGATCACAGGGCGGCTGGCTACACCTTC.

This clone came up once. The chain carries TRBV6-1 and TRBJ1-1; possibly TRBD1 for D (6 bases). V lost 5 bases, J lost 2 bases, and 15 bases lay in between. There are 15 residues in the CDR3. Germline CDR1 and CDR2: MNHNS and SASEGT. This CDR3 is CASSPGGGANTEAFF. Written as DNA, the CDR3 is TGTGCCAGCAGTCCCGGAGGGGGGGCTAACACTGAAGCTTTCTTT.

This clone has at least ten counts. The chain is built from TRBV2 and TRBJ1-1; no clear D gene. Germline V gene lookup returns CDR1 SNHLY and CDR2 FYNNEI. Trimming pared 4 bases from V and 4 bases from J, leaving 10 bases between. The CDR3 is 13 residues long. CDR3 region: CASSGEVGTEAFF. In nucleotides, the CDR3 is TGTGCCAGCAGTGGTGAGGTTGGCACTGAAGCTTTCTTT.

This chain joins TRBV19 and TRBJ1-1, with D uncertain. The V and J ends lost 7 bases and 0 bases respectively, with 12 bases between them. In germline, CDR1 is LNHDA, CDR2 SQIVND (reference sequence). This CDR3 is 14 amino acids long. The CDR3 sequence: CASKKHGMNTEAFF. The CDR3 DNA reads TGTGCCAGTAAGAAGCATGGGATGAACACTGAAGCTTTCTTT.

The chain is built from TRBV2 and TRBJ1-5; D is possibly TRBD1 (6 bases). The CDR3 has 15 residues. From germline, CDR1 is SNHLY and CDR2 FYNNEI. The V end lost 6 bases, the J end lost 7 bases, and 19 bases lay between the germline ends. CDR3 sequence (DNA): TGTGCCAGCAGGCCGACAGGCATCAAGCAACAGCCCCAGCATTTT. It is translated as CASRPTGIKQQPQHF.

The gene calls are TRBV13 and TRBJ2-7, with 8 bases aligning to TRBD1. With 5 bases clipped from V and 3 bases from J, the junction kept 3 bases outside the gene matches. Looked up from germline, CDR1 is PRHDT and CDR2 is FYEKMQ (reference sequence). CDR3 length: 13 residues. The CDR3 coding sequence is TGTGCCAGCAGCCTCGACAGGGGCTACGAGCAGTACTTC. As protein: CASSLDRGYEQYF.

The genes are TRBV6-1 and TRBJ1-1, with 8 bases aligning to TRBD1. Trimming removed 8 bases from V and 0 bases from J; junction bases left unmatched: 5. Germline V gene data show CDR1 as MNHNS and CDR2 as SASEGT. The CDR3 length is 14 residues. CDR3 nucleotides: TGTGCCAGCGGGACAGGCCCTCTGAACACTGAAGCTTTCTTT. Translating it yields CASGTGPLNTEAFF.

The chain links TRBV2 to TRBJ2-5; 7 nucleotides agree with TRBD2. V lost 2 bases and J lost 5; bases outside the gene matches: 5. The CDR3 sequence is 14 residues long. In germline, CDR1 is SNHLY, CDR2 FYNNEI. The CDR3 reads CASSESSGAETQYF. The CDR3 DNA sequence: TGTGCCAGCAGTGAATCCAGCGGGGCGGAGACCCAGTACTTC.

This clone showed up just a few times. Other nucleotide sequences from this sample produce the same CDR3. CDR3 in DNA: TGCGCCAGCAGCCAAGCCATCGCTGGAAACACCATATATTTT. Translation: CASSQAIAGNTIYF. This rearrangement joins TRBV4-3 to TRBJ1-3; D is ambiguous. The CDR3 covers 14 residues. Germline CDR1 is LGHNA and CDR2 is YSLEER. Between the trimmed V and J ends, which lost 1 base and 2 bases, there was a span of 6 bases.

V usage is TRBV4-1 and J usage is TRBJ2-1; 10 bases are a match to TRBD2. This CDR3 spans 16 amino acids. Germline values: CDR1 MGHRA, CDR2 YSYEKL. Unmatched junction bases numbered 5, after V lost 4 bases and J lost 2 bases. This CDR3 is CASSLSSGGTYNEQFF. The CDR3 bases are TGCGCCAGCAGCCTTTCTAGCGGGGGTACCTACAATGAGCAGTTCTTC.

The sample holds a few counts of this clone. The chain combines TRBV4-3 with TRBJ1-3, with D perhaps TRBD1 (6 bases). The CDR3 has 17 residues. The germline V gene has CDR1 LGHNA and CDR2 YSLEER. V was trimmed by 0 bases and J by 2 bases, leaving 14 bases between them. The CDR3, as DNA: TGCGCCAGCAGCCAAGATACAGGGAAGTCCCCTGGAAACACCATATATTTT. This sequence encodes CASSQDTGKSPGNTIYF.

In this sample, this clone turned up a few times. This rearrangement joins TRBV7-2 to TRBJ1-2; perhaps TRBD1 as D (5 bases). Germline V lookup: CDR1 SGHTA, CDR2 FQGNSA. The CDR3 runs 15 residues. V lost 3 bases to trimming and J lost 7 bases, with 18 bases between them. CDR3 sequence: CASSFGGSSPSGYTF. The DNA of the CDR3 is TGTGCCAGCAGCTTTGGGGGGTCTTCTCCCAGTGGCTACACCTTC.

The gene calls are TRBV27 and TRBJ1-4; no clear D gene. The CDR3 runs 14 residues. Germline V gene lookup returns CDR1 MNHEY and CDR2 SMNVEV (reference sequence). V was trimmed by 1 base and J by 10 bases, leaving 13 bases between them. The CDR3 sequence is CASSLFADPGKLFF. The CDR3 DNA follows: TGTGCCAGCAGTTTATTCGCGGATCCCGGAAAACTGTTTTTT.

The chain couples TRBV10-3 to TRBJ1-2; 7 bases agree with TRBD1. The J segment lost 8 bases and the V segment lost 4 bases, leaving 7 bases of the junction unmatched. This CDR3 is 13 amino acids long. Germline CDR1 ENHRY, CDR2 SYGVKD. DNA of the CDR3: TGTGCCATCAGTGCCCCAGGGGGAGGGGGCTACACCTTC. This translates into CAISAPGGGGYTF.

The rearrangement uses TRBV11-2 and TRBJ1-6, with D possibly TRBD1 on 5 matching bases. The germline V gene has CDR1 SGHAT and CDR2 FQNNGV. The CDR3 sequence is 15 residues long. Trimming removed 6 bases at V and 5 bases at J, with 14 bases between. In DNA form, the CDR3 reads TGTGCCAGCAGGCAGCCGGGACGGAATAATTCACCCCTCCACTTT. It specifies CASRQPGRNNSPLHF.

Comments on this clone: The identical CDR3 is also encoded by other nucleotide sequences in the sample. V is TRBV25-1 and J is TRBJ1-6; D may be TRBD1 (5 bases). Looked up from germline, CDR1 is MGHDK and CDR2 is SYGVNS. V lost 1 base and J 3 bases, leaving 7 bases between the germline ends. The CDR3 extends over 15 amino acids. The CDR3 DNA reads as TGTGCCAGCAGTGAATTTGGGGGCTATAATTCACCCCTCCACTTT. As protein: CASSEFGGYNSPLHF.